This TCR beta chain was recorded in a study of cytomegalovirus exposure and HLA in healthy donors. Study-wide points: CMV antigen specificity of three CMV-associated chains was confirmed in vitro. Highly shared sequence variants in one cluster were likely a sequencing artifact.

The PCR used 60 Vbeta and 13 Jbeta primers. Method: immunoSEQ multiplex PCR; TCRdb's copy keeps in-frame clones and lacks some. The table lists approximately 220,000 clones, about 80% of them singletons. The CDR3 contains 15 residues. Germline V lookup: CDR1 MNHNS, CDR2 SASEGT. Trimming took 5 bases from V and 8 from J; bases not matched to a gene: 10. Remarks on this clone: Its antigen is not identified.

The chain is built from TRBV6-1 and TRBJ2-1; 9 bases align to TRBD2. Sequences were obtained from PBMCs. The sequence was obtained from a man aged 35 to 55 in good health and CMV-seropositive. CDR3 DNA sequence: TGTGCCAGCAGTTTCCTAGCGGGAAGCAACGATGAGCAGTTCTTC. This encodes CASSFLAGSNDEQFF.